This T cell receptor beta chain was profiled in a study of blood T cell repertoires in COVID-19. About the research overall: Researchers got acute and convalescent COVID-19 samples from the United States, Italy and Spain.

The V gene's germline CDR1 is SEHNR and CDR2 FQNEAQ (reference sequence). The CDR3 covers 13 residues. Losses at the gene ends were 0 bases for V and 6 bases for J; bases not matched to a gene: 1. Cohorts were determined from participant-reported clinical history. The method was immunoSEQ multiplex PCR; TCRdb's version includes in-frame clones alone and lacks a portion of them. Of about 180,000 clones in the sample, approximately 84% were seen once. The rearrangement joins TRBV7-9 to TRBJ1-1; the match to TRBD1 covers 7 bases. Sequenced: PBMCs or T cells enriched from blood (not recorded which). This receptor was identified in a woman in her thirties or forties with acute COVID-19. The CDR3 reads CASSLAGGSEAFF. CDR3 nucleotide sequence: TGTGCCAGCAGCTTAGCAGGGGGCTCTGAAGCTTTCTTT.